This passage covers 3 T cell receptor beta chains from one sample sequenced in a study of control samples from healthy donors and cancer patients. The table came from immunoSEQ multiplex PCR; TCRdb's copy has only in-frame clones and leaves some out. This sample has 100,000 to 150,000 clones, with 89% found just once. The specimen was PBMCs. These receptors came from a middle-aged man with head and neck cancer.

V usage is TRBV6-5 and J usage is TRBJ2-3; D is unresolved. Trimming took off 0 bases at V and 7 bases at J, with 17 bases between the two ends. From germline, CDR1 is MNHEY and CDR2 SVGAGI. There are 16 residues in the CDR3. As DNA, the CDR3 is TGTGCCAGCAGTTACTCCGTCAGCCCACCCTTGTATACGCAGTATTTT. This codes for CASSYSVSPPLYTQYF.

This clone has a single count. V is TRBV28 and J is TRBJ2-7; D remains unclear. V was cut by 7 bases and J by 6 bases, with 16 bases left in between. CDR3 size: 13 residues. Germline V gene sequence: CDR1 MDHEN, CDR2 SYDVKM. The CDR3 loop reads CASTQLFPGEQYF. For the CDR3, the DNA is TGTGCCAGCACCCAACTTTTCCCAGGCGAGCAGTACTTC.

This clone has just one count. The V gene is TRBV27, the J gene TRBJ2-5; D perhaps matches TRBD2 (6 bases). The germline V gene encodes CDR1 MNHEY and CDR2 SMNVEV (reference sequence). The germline V and J ends were trimmed by 7 bases and 3 bases, with 12 bases remaining between them. The CDR3 spans 13 residues. CDR3 protein: CASTPGGEETQYF. CDR3 sequence (DNA): TGTGCCAGCACCCCTGGCGGGGAAGAGACCCAGTACTTC.